The 9 T cell receptor beta chains given below trace back to one sample, sequenced in a study of T cell responses to AZD1222 COVID-19 vaccine. TCRdb keeps only in-frame clones here, not all; method: immunoSEQ multiplex PCR. The top ten hold 4.2% of the sample, which has roughly 120,000 clones, around 92% seen once. This material consisted of peripheral blood, taken on day 0 of AZD1222 vaccination. All receptors come from an adult in good health.

The V call is TRBV27, the J call TRBJ2-7, with D perhaps matching TRBD2 (6 bases). The CDR3 spans 14 residues. The V gene's germline CDR1 is MNHEY and CDR2 SMNVEV (reference sequence). Trimming pared 3 bases from V and 7 bases from J, leaving 16 bases between. CDR3 sequence (DNA): TGTGCCAGCAGTTTTAACGGGGCGGGGAGGGAGCAGTACTTC. Translated: CASSFNGAGREQYF.

The genes are TRBV7-3 and TRBJ2-2; 7 bases map to TRBD2. The CDR3 extends over 16 amino acids. Germline CDR1 reads SGHTA; CDR2 reads FQGTGA. J was trimmed by 0 bases and V by 5 bases; bases with no gene match: 6. CDR3 sequence reads: CASSPQAGTNTGELFF. As DNA, the CDR3 is TGTGCCAGCAGCCCCCAAGCGGGGACGAACACCGGGGAGCTGTTTTTT.

This chain joins TRBV6-5 and TRBJ2-1; weak D call: TRBD2 (5 bases). CDR1 is MNHEY and CDR2 is SVGAGI in the germline V gene. Trimming pared 2 bases from V and 6 bases from J, leaving 14 bases between. This CDR3 is built from 15 residues. The CDR3 nucleotides read TGTGCCAGCAGTTACGGTGGTAGCGTGCTCAATGAGCAGTTCTTC. Translating gives CASSYGGSVLNEQFF.

V is TRBV5-5 and J is TRBJ2-3; D is perhaps TRBD1 (5 bases). Trimming removed 2 bases at V and 4 bases at J, with 14 bases between. The CDR3 covers 15 residues. Germline CDR1 is SGHKS and CDR2 is YYEKEE (reference sequence). The CDR3: CASSFVQDIADTQYF. The CDR3 nucleotides read TGTGCCAGCAGCTTTGTACAGGATATTGCAGATACGCAGTATTTT.

The chain links TRBV6-5 to TRBJ2-7; 9 bases agree with TRBD1. The CDR3 extends over 14 amino acids. Germline CDR1 MNHEY, CDR2 SVGAGI. V lost 1 base to trimming and J lost 6 bases; unmatched junction nucleotides: 4. The CDR3 spells CASSYLGQGLEQYF. For the CDR3, the DNA is TGTGCCAGCAGTTACTTGGGACAGGGCCTCGAGCAGTACTTC.

The V call is TRBV18, the J call TRBJ2-7, with D perhaps matching TRBD1 or TRBD2 (6 bases each). This CDR3 is 13 amino acids long. Trimming took 0 bases from V and 6 from J, leaving 9 bases between them. The germline gives CDR1 KGHSH, CDR2 LQKENI. CDR3 sequence reads: CASSPPEGGEQYF. CDR3 nucleotides: TGTGCCAGCTCACCACCCGAGGGGGGCGAGCAGTACTTC.

V gene TRBV7-9 combines with J gene TRBJ2-1; 9 positions match TRBD2. Germline V gene data show CDR1 as SEHNR and CDR2 as FQNEAQ (reference sequence). The CDR3 consists of 16 residues. The V segment lost 5 bases and the J segment 6 bases; nucleotides outside the gene matches: 11. The CDR3 sequence: CASSHLRLAVINEQFF. The CDR3 DNA follows: TGTGCCAGCAGCCACTTAAGACTAGCGGTAATCAATGAGCAGTTCTTC.

In DNA, the CDR3 is TGTGCCAGTAGTATGGGCCCCGGACAGGCTCGGACTGAAGCTTTCTTT. Protein sequence: CASSMGPGQARTEAFF. V usage is TRBV19 and J usage is TRBJ1-1; the match to TRBD1 covers 7 bases. Germline V gives CDR1 LNHDA, CDR2 SQIVND (reference sequence). Trimming took 3 bases from V and 5 from J; bases not matched to a gene: 12. CDR3 size: 16 residues.

The chain carries TRBV5-1 and TRBJ1-5, with D hard to call. The V and J ends lost 0 bases and 4 bases respectively, with 17 bases between them. Germline assignment: CDR1 SGHRS and CDR2 YFSETQ. This CDR3 is built from 17 residues. This chain's CDR3 is CASSLEGWQRKNQPQHF. CDR3 sequence (DNA): TGCGCCAGCAGCTTGGAGGGTTGGCAGCGAAAGAATCAGCCCCAGCATTTT.